Detailed here is one T cell receptor beta chain. Methods used by the authors: Nucleated cell number was recorded as an estimate derived from reference gene primer amplification. Repertoires were generated with immunoSEQ multiplex PCR, while TCRdb's copy carries only in-frame clones and drops some. The DNA gave D and trimming, while V, J and clone size come from that table. Of 470,000 or so clones listed, 70% to 90% are singletons. The record originates from a study of blood T cell repertoires in COVID-19. Study-wide background: Italy, Spain and the United States were the sources of the convalescent and acute COVID-19 samples. Sources were T cells, B-cell-depleted T cells, or PBMCs; the material itself was cDNA or gDNA.

The receptor's source is a human donor in a cohort sampled during active COVID-19. The sample was peripheral blood.

CDR3 sequence reads: CASRTDGASGHNEQFF. The CDR3 nucleotides read TGTGCCAGCAGGACCGACGGGGCTAGCGGTCACAATGAGCAGTTCTTC. The rearrangement joins TRBV11-1 to TRBJ2-1, with 7 bases lining up with TRBD2. V lost 6 bases and J lost 5; bases outside the gene matches: 13. The CDR3 is 16 amino acids. Germline assignment: CDR1 SGHAT and CDR2 FQDESV (reference sequence).